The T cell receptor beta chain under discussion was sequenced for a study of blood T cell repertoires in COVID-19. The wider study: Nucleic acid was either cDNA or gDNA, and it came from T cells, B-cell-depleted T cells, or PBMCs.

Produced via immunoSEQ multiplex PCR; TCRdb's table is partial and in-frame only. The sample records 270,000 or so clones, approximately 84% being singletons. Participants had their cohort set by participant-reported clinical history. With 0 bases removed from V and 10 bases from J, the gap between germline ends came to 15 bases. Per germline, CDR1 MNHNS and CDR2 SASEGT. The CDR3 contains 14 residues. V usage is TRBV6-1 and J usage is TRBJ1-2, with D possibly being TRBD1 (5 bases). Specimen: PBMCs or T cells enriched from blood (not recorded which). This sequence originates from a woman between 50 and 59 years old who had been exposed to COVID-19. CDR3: CASSEARRAGHYTF. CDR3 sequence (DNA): TGTGCCAGCAGTGAAGCGCGTCGGGCAGGGCACTACACCTTC.